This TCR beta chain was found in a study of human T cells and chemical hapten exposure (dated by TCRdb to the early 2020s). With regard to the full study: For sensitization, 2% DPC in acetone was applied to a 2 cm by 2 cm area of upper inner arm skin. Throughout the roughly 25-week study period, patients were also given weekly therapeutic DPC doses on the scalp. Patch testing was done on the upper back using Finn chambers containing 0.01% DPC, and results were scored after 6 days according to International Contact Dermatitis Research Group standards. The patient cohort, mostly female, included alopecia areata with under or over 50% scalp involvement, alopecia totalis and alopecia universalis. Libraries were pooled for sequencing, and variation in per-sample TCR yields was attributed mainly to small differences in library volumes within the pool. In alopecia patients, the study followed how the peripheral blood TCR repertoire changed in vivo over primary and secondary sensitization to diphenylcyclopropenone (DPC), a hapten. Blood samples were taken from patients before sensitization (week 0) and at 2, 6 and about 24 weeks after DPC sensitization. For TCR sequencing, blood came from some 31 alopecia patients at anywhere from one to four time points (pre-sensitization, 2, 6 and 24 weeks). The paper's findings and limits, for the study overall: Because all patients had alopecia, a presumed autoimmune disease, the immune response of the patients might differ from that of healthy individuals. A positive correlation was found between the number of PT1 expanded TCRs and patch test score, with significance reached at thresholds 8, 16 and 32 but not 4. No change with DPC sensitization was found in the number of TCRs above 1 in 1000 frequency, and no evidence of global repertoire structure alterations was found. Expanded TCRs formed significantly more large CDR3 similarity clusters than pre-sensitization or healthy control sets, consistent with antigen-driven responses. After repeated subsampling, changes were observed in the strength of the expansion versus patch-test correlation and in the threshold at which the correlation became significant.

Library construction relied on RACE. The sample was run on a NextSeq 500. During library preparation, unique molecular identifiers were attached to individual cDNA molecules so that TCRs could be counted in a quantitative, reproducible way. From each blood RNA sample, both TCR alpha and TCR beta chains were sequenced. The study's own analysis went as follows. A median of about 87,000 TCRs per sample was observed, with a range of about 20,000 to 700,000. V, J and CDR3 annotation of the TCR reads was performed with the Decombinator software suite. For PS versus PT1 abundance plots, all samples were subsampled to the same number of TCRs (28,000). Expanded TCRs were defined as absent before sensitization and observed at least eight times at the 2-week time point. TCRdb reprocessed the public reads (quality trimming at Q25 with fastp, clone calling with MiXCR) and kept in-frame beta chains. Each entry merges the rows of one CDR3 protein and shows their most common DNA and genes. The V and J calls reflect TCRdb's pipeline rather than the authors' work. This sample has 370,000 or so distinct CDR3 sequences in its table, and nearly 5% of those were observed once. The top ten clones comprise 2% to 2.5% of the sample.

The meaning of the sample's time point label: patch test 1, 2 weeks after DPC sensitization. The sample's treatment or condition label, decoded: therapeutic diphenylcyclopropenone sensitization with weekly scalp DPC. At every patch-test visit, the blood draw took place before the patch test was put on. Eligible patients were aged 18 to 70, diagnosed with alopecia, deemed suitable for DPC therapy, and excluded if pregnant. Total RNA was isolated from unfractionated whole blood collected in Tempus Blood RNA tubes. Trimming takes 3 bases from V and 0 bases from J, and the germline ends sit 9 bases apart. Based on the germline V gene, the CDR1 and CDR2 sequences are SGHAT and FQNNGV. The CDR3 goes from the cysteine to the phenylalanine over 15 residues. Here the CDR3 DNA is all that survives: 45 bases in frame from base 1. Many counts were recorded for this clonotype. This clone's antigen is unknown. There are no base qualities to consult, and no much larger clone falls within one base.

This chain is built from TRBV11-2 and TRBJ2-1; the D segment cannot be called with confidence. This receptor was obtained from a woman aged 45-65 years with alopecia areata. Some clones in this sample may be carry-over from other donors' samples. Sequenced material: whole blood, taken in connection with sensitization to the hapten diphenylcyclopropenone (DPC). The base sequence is TGTGCCAGCAGCTTGGGCCGTTCCTCCTACAATGAGCAGTTCTTC. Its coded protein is CASSLGRSSYNEQFF.